The next 12 T cell receptor beta chains were all read from a single sample in a study of blood T cell repertoires in COVID-19. Some clones are missing from TCRdb's copy, which holds only in-frame ones; the method was immunoSEQ multiplex PCR. This table holds more than 300,000 clones, 80% to 90% found once. Source material: peripheral blood. Every receptor here comes from a woman aged 25 to 39 with COVID-19, enrolled during active disease.

The V and J genes are TRBV6-5 and TRBJ1-5, with 8 positions matching TRBD1. V was pared by 6 bases and J by 7 bases, with 5 bases of the junction left unmatched. The CDR3 is 13 amino acids. Per the germline V gene, CDR1 is MNHEY and CDR2 is SVGAGI. CDR3 sequence reads: CASRDRVGQPQHF. The CDR3 coding sequence is TGTGCCAGCAGGGACAGGGTCGGGCAGCCCCAGCATTTT.

V is TRBV4-1 and J is TRBJ2-1; D perhaps matches TRBD2 (6 bases). The CDR3 runs to 15 residues. Deletions cut 0 bases from V and 1 base from J, with 7 bases between. CDR1 is MGHRA, CDR2 YSYEKL, per germline. In DNA form, the CDR3 reads TGCGCCAGCAGCCAAGATAGCGGATCCTACAATGAGCAGTTCTTC. Translating it yields CASSQDSGSYNEQFF.

This clone showed up just once. The rearrangement links TRBV2 to TRBJ1-6; D unresolved. This CDR3 comprises 14 residues. The V end lost 7 bases, the J end lost 9 bases, and 16 bases lay between the germline ends. Germline loops: CDR1 SNHLY, CDR2 FYNNEI. DNA of the CDR3: TGTGCCAGCACCGTCGGGGTGATCAGTTCACCCCTCCACTTT. Its translation is CASTVGVISSPLHF. Supplemented by reference TRBV2 and TRBJ1-6, the full variable domain reads EPEVTQTPSHQVTQMGQEVILRCVPISNHLYFYWYRQILGQKVEFLVSFYNNEISEKSEIFDDQFSVERPDGSNFTLKIRSTKLEDSAMYFCASTVGVISSPLHFGNGTRLTVT.

The chain is built from TRBV20-1 and TRBJ1-4, with 7 bases lining up with TRBD1. The J segment lost 2 bases and the V segment lost 3 bases, leaving 6 bases of the junction unmatched. Germline V gene sequence: CDR1 DFQATT, CDR2 SNEGSKA (reference sequence). CDR3 length: 15 residues. The CDR3 spells CSASKGAGTNEKLFF. As DNA, the CDR3 is TGCAGTGCTAGTAAGGGGGCAGGGACTAATGAAAAACTGTTTTTT.

The chain carries TRBV19 and TRBJ2-5, with D perhaps TRBD2 (5 bases). Germline CDR1 reads LNHDA; CDR2 reads SQIVND (reference sequence). Trimming took off 6 bases at V and 5 bases at J, with 16 bases between the two ends. The CDR3 length is 14 residues. CDR3 in DNA: TGTGCCAGTAGCGGCGACTACCCGGGCGAGACCCAGTACTTC. Translating gives CASSGDYPGETQYF.

J is TRBJ1-3 and V is TRBV9, with D possibly matching TRBD1 (5 bases). This CDR3 has 15 residues. CDR1 and CDR2 (germline): SGDLS, YYNGEE. V lost 2 bases to trimming and J lost 1 base, with 10 bases between them. CDR3 loop: CASSVSDSSGNTIYF. The CDR3 DNA reads as TGTGCCAGCAGCGTTTCAGACAGTTCTGGAAACACCATATATTTT.

The chain carries TRBV4-1 and TRBJ1-6; TRBD1 might be the D (5 bases). Germline V CDR1 and CDR2: MGHRA, YSYEKL. CDR3 size: 18 residues. Trimming removed 0 bases from V and 1 base from J, with 13 bases in between. This CDR3 reads CASSQDQGRVSYNSPLHF. DNA of the CDR3: TGCGCCAGCAGCCAAGATCAGGGCAGGGTTTCCTATAATTCACCCCTCCACTTT.

This chain joins TRBV5-4 and TRBJ2-4, with D maybe TRBD1 (7 bases). Trimming stripped 3 bases from V and 10 bases from J, with 20 bases between. Germline V gene lookup returns CDR1 SGHNT and CDR2 YYREEE (reference sequence). The CDR3 is 15 amino acids. Here the CDR3 DNA reads TGTGCCAGCAGCTCGGCCGAGACAGGGAGGAGGATTCAGTACTTC. Translated: CASSSAETGRRIQYF.

The chain uses TRBV5-1 and TRBJ2-5; TRBD1 agrees at 9 bases. Per the germline V gene, CDR1 is SGHRS and CDR2 is YFSETQ. The CDR3 contains 15 residues. J was trimmed by 2 bases and V by 7 bases; bases with no gene match: 9. The CDR3 DNA is TGCGCCAGCGCGCCTGGGGACAGGGATCAAGAGACCCAGTACTTC. This translates into CASAPGDRDQETQYF.

The V call is TRBV29-1, the J call TRBJ1-5, with D uncertain. This CDR3 contains 13 residues. The germline gives CDR1 SQVTM, CDR2 ANQGSEA. Trimming took off 6 bases at V and 5 bases at J, with 14 bases between the two ends. The CDR3 protein is CSVKRGTDQPQHF. The CDR3 DNA follows: TGCAGCGTGAAAAGAGGTACCGATCAGCCCCAGCATTTT.

The CDR3 DNA reads as TGTGCCAGTAGGTTATTGAGGCAGGGTGCGGGGACTGAAGCTTTCTTT. Its protein is CASRLLRQGAGTEAFF. This chain connects TRBV19 to TRBJ1-1, with D perhaps matching TRBD1 (5 bases). Trimming pared 6 bases from V and 5 bases from J, leaving 22 bases between. Germline V gene lookup returns CDR1 LNHDA and CDR2 SQIVND (reference sequence). The CDR3 has 16 residues.

This rearrangement joins TRBV6-1 to TRBJ2-7; 9 bases are shared with TRBD1. Trimming took 3 bases from V and 3 from J; bases not matched to a gene: 6. The germline CDR1 and CDR2 sequences are MNHNS and SASEGT. This CDR3 comprises 15 residues. In nucleotides, the CDR3 is TGTGCCAGCAGTGAGCCTCCGGGACAGGGCTACGAGCAGTACTTC. It encodes CASSEPPGQGYEQYF.